The TCR beta chain described here comes from a study of early T cells in non-severe SARS-CoV-2 infection. Study in general: Sequenced material consisted of bulk RNA (from unsorted whole blood), and chains were unpaired. Study-wide results and limits: Sequences matched to VDJdb favored anti-spike CD8 responses, while private and CD4 specificities were missed.

This clonotype was found many times. Its antigen is as yet unknown. The TCR library protocol was used to attach unique molecular identifiers. These identifiers were attached to individual cDNA molecules. Each CDR3 protein is one row after TCRdb ran MiXCR on the 5' RACE reads. This sample has roughly 51,000 distinct CDR3 sequences, with around 6.5% found just once. The CDR3 contains 13 residues. V lost 6 bases to trimming and J lost 2 bases, with 8 bases between them. CDR1 is KGHSH, CDR2 LQKENI, per germline. The material sequenced was whole blood, taken at baseline. The V call is TRBV18, the J call TRBJ1-5; a weak D match, TRBD1 (5 bases). This clonotype originated in an adult who was a healthcare worker with PCR-confirmed SARS-CoV-2 infection or an uninfected control (not recorded which). CDR3 residues: CASSQGGNQPQHF. The CDR3 nucleotides are TGTGCCAGCTCGCAGGGCGGCAATCAGCCCCAGCATTTT.